This entry concerns a single T cell receptor (beta chain). This sample was taken from a study of OX40 agonist ivuxolimab in advanced cancers. At the level of the study: Earlier anti-PD-1, anti-PD-L1 or anti-CTLA-4 therapy was permitted; 40% had received some.

The data were produced by immunoSEQ multiplex PCR, yet TCRdb's version contains in-frame clones alone and is incomplete. The sample lists 90,000 to 120,000 clones, approximately 90% occurring once. The CDR3 length is 15 residues. Germline assignment: CDR1 SGHDN and CDR2 FVKESK. This material consisted of CD4+ or CD8+ T cells sorted from blood, taken in a trial of the OX40 agonist ivuxolimab. The rearrangement joins TRBV14 to TRBJ2-5, with 7 bases fitting TRBD1. The closer fit of TRBJ2-7 to the DNA end suggests the J call may be wrong. The sequence was obtained from an adult with an advanced solid tumor such as melanoma, head and neck, liver or kidney cancer. DNA of the CDR3: TGTGCCAGCAGCTCCATCCACAGGGGTTCCTACGAGCAGTACTTC. Residues: CASSSIHRGSYEQYF.